A single sample is the source of the 27 T cell receptor beta chains below, sequenced in a study of CD8 T cells in ankylosing spondylitis. TCRdb recomputed calls from the 5' RACE reads with MiXCR, one row per CDR3 protein. Of 200,000 to 300,000 distinct CDR3 sequences in the sample, roughly a third were seen once. Sequenced sample: blood, either unsorted or a sorted T cell fraction (not recorded which). The receptors come from a male donor with ankylosing spondylitis or in good health (not recorded which).

This clonotype was seen a few times. The J gene is TRBJ2-7, the V gene TRBV10-3; 12 bases are shared with TRBD2. CDR1 and CDR2 from the germline V gene are ENHRY and SYGVKD. The CDR3 totals 16 residues. V lost 8 bases and J lost 4; bases outside the gene matches: 12. The CDR3 nucleotides read TGTGCCATCCGGGTTACTAGCGGGGGGAATAGATACGAGCAGTACTTC. It translates to CAIRVTSGGNRYEQYF.

The V and J genes are TRBV15 and TRBJ2-7; 10 bases are shared with TRBD2. The CDR3 covers 15 residues. V lost 3 bases and J lost 3; bases outside the gene matches: 5. Germline V gene lookup returns CDR1 LNHNV and CDR2 YYDKDF (reference sequence). The CDR3 coding sequence is TGTGCCACCAGCAGGGACAGGACTAGCGGCTACGAGCAGTACTTC. Protein product: CATSRDRTSGYEQYF. The whole variable domain, filled in from reference TRBV15 and TRBJ2-7, reads DAMVIQNPRYQVTQFGKPVTLSCSQTLNHNVMYWYQQKSSQAPKLLFHYYDKDFNNEADTPDNFQSRRPNTSFCFLDIRSPGLGDTAMYLCATSRDRTSGYEQYFGPGTRLTVT.

A few counts support this clonotype. V gene TRBV27 combines with J gene TRBJ2-7; TRBD1 agrees at 8 bases. Trimming took 5 bases from V and 1 from J; bases not matched to a gene: 10. This CDR3 spans 16 amino acids. Germline CDR1 is MNHEY and CDR2 is SMNVEV (reference sequence). CDR3 bases: TGTGCCAGCAGTCCGTTACTGGGACAGGAATCCTACGAGCAGTACTTC. Protein sequence: CASSPLLGQESYEQYF.

CDR3 residues: CASSPIGGSGYTF. The CDR3 DNA reads as TGTGCCAGCAGTCCGATTGGGGGGTCTGGCTACACCTTC. The chain recombines TRBV28 with TRBJ1-2, with a weak D call TRBD1 (5 bases). CDR1 is MDHEN, CDR2 SYDVKM, per germline. V was pared by 5 bases and J by 7 bases, with 14 bases between. CDR3 length: 13 amino acids.

The chain joins TRBV7-2 to TRBJ2-3; D could derive from TRBD1 or TRBD2 (5 bases each). The V gene's germline CDR1 is SGHTA and CDR2 FQGNSA. The CDR3 sequence is 12 residues long. V lost 6 bases to trimming and J lost 10 bases, with 14 bases between them. The CDR3 coding sequence is TGTGCCAGCAGATGGGACGTCGGAGCGCAGTATTTT. Amino acid sequence: CASRWDVGAQYF.

This rearrangement joins TRBV5-6 to TRBJ1-4; a weak D match, TRBD1 (5 bases). CDR3 size: 18 residues. Per the germline V gene, CDR1 is SGHDT and CDR2 is YYEEEE. V gave up 0 bases and J gave up 3 bases, with 18 bases separating them. CDR3 sequence reads: CASSLALDSRAANEKLFF. The DNA of the CDR3 is TGTGCCAGCAGCTTGGCCCTTGACAGTCGGGCCGCTAATGAAAAACTGTTTTTT.

This clonotype was seen a few times. The CDR3 is CASGERGKYNEQFF. The CDR3 DNA reads as TGTGCCAGCGGCGAGCGGGGGAAATACAATGAGCAGTTCTTC. This chain joins TRBV12-3 or TRBV12-4 and TRBJ2-1; 8 positions match TRBD2. The CDR3 is 14 residues long. With V trimmed by 8 bases and J by 4 bases, 7 bases remained unmatched.

The chain couples TRBV29-1 to TRBJ2-7; maybe TRBD2 (7 bases). CDR3 length: 15 amino acids. With 5 bases removed from V and 0 bases from J, the gap between germline ends came to 17 bases. Germline V CDR1 and CDR2: SQVTM, ANQGSEA. DNA of the CDR3: TGCAGCGTTTCCGGGGGGACAAGGGTCTCCTACGAGCAGTACTTC. Its translation is CSVSGGTRVSYEQYF.

The V call is TRBV20-1, the J call TRBJ2-1, with TRBD1 identical over 11 bases. The CDR3 is 17 residues long. The V segment lost 2 bases and the J segment 4 bases; nucleotides outside the gene matches: 10. Per germline, CDR1 DFQATT and CDR2 SNEGSKA (reference sequence). In DNA, the CDR3 is TGCAGTGCTAGAAAATACCGGGACAGGGGGGAATACAATGAGCAGTTCTTC. It encodes CSARKYRDRGEYNEQFF.

The CDR3 loop reads CASSPSGTGGLGTQYF. For the CDR3, the DNA is TGTGCCAGCAGTCCCTCCGGGACAGGGGGGTTGGGGACCCAGTACTTC. The chain is built from TRBV12-3 or TRBV12-4 and TRBJ2-5, with 11 bases lining up with TRBD1. This CDR3 is built from 16 residues. J was trimmed by 7 bases and V by 5 bases; bases with no gene match: 12.

Only a few counts were recorded for this clonotype. This chain links TRBV12-3 or TRBV12-4 with TRBJ1-1, with a tentative D call TRBD1 (5 bases). Trimming shortened V by 6 bases and J by 1 base, and 12 bases separated the two germline ends. The CDR3 extends over 14 amino acids. The CDR3 bases are TGTGCCAGCAGCCGTACCCAGGGGAACACTGAAGCTTTCTTT. It yields the protein CASSRTQGNTEAFF.

This clonotype was seen more than once but under ten times. The chain links TRBV4-2 to TRBJ2-1; tentative D call: TRBD2 (6 bases). The CDR3 spans 16 residues. In germline, CDR1 is LGHNA, CDR2 YNFKEQ. Trimming shortened V by 0 bases and J by 4 bases, and 13 bases separated the two germline ends. The CDR3 spells CASSQDWTGEYNEQFF. CDR3 coding DNA: TGTGCCAGCAGCCAAGACTGGACGGGGGAATACAATGAGCAGTTCTTC.

The sample holds a few counts of this clonotype. CDR3 region: CAITGTPNTGELFF. CDR3 DNA: TGTGCCATCACCGGGACACCGAACACCGGGGAGCTGTTTTTT. The chain links TRBV10-3 to TRBJ2-2; TRBD1 might be the D (6 bases). Germline V gives CDR1 ENHRY, CDR2 SYGVKD. This CDR3 has 14 amino acids. Trimming removed 7 bases at V and 0 bases at J, with 9 bases between.

This clonotype was found a few times. This sequence joins TRBV5-4 and TRBJ2-1; TRBD2 might be the D (5 bases). Germline V CDR1 and CDR2: SGHNT, YYREEE (reference sequence). The CDR3 sequence is 14 residues long. The V and J ends lost 2 bases and 8 bases respectively, with 14 bases between them. The CDR3 reads CASSLQGGWDEQFF. The DNA for the CDR3 is TGTGCCAGCAGCTTACAAGGCGGGTGGGATGAGCAGTTCTTC. The full variable domain, its missing parts supplied by reference TRBV5-4 and TRBJ2-1, is ETGVTQSPTHLIKTRGQQVTLRCSSQSGHNTVSWYQQALGQGPQFIFQYYREEENGRGNFPPRFSGLQFPNYSSELNVNALELDDSALYLCASSLQGGWDEQFFGPGTRLTVL.

A few counts support this clonotype. The CDR3 nucleotides read TGCAGCGGCGGGGAGGAGACCCAGTACTTC. Amino acid sequence: CSGGEETQYF. The V and J genes are TRBV29-1 and TRBJ2-5, with a weak D call TRBD2 (6 bases). V was pared by 7 bases and J by 5 bases, with 8 bases between. CDR1 and CDR2 from the germline V gene are SQVTM and ANQGSEA. This CDR3 has 10 residues.

The chain uses TRBV20-1 and TRBJ1-2; D may be TRBD1 (5 bases). V lost 1 base and J lost 4, with 7 bases in between. This CDR3 has 12 residues. Germline V gene lookup returns CDR1 DFQATT and CDR2 SNEGSKA (reference sequence). CDR3 DNA: TGCAGTGCTAGAGGCGACAGCTATGGCTACACCTTC. Protein sequence: CSARGDSYGYTF.

This chain joins TRBV29-1 and TRBJ2-1; tentatively, D is TRBD1 (6 bases). Germline CDR1 reads SQVTM; CDR2 reads ANQGSEA. The V gene lost 4 bases and the J gene lost 3 bases, with 16 bases spanning the gap. This CDR3 is built from 15 residues. CDR3 DNA: TGCAGCGTTGTAGGTGGGACACTCTACTACAATGAGCAGTTCTTC. Amino acid sequence: CSVVGGTLYYNEQFF.

The V and J genes are TRBV10-3 and TRBJ2-7, with 9 bases identical to TRBD1. The CDR3 totals 14 residues. Germline-derived CDR1 and CDR2 are ENHRY and SYGVKD. V dropped 5 bases and J dropped 4; count of bases not matched to a gene: 6. The CDR3 DNA is TGTGCCATCAGTAACACAGGGGGCGATTACGAGCAGTACTTC. Its translation is CAISNTGGDYEQYF.

This clonotype showed up just a few times. The V call is TRBV20-1, the J call TRBJ1-5; a possible D gene is TRBD1 (6 bases). CDR3 length: 13 amino acids. V gave up 3 bases and J gave up 9 bases, with 15 bases separating them. The germline V gene has CDR1 DFQATT and CDR2 SNEGSKA (reference sequence). The CDR3 DNA sequence: TGCAGTGCTAGGGTGCCTGGAGGGGGGCCCCAGCATTTT. This gives the protein CSARVPGGGPQHF.

This clonotype was detected a few times. This chain uses TRBV9 with TRBJ2-6; no clear D gene. There are 14 residues in the CDR3. Germline CDR1 is SGDLS and CDR2 is YYNGEE. V gave up 0 bases and J gave up 1 base, with 2 bases separating them. In DNA form, the CDR3 reads TGTGCCAGCAGCGTAGGGTCTGGGGCCAACGTCCTGACTTTC. Translation: CASSVGSGANVLTF.

With regard to this clonotype: Germline is not matched at one junction end, which may reflect a read error. The chain links TRBV7-7 to TRBJ2-5; 14 bases fit TRBD2. The germline V gene has CDR1 SSHAT and CDR2 FNYEAQ (reference sequence). The CDR3 covers 17 residues. CDR3 sequence (DNA): TGTGCTAGCAGCCCCCAATGGACTAGCGGGGGGATCGAGACCCAGTACTTC. Its translation is CASSPQWTSGGIETQYF.

V usage is TRBV20-1 and J usage is TRBJ2-3; D is uncertain. Trimming left V 1 base short and J 1 base short, with 9 bases between. CDR3 size: 14 residues. Looked up from germline, CDR1 is DFQATT and CDR2 is SNEGSKA (reference sequence). CDR3 in DNA: TGCAGTGCTAGAGCCGGAGTTGGCACAGATACGCAGTATTTT. Translation gives CSARAGVGTDTQYF.

This chain links TRBV29-1 with TRBJ2-7; 13 nucleotides align to TRBD2. CDR3 length: 17 residues. From germline, CDR1 is SQVTM and CDR2 ANQGSEA. V was pared by 1 base and J by 0 bases, with 6 bases of the junction left unmatched. CDR3 nucleotide sequence: TGCAGCGTTGAAGCCCCGACTAGCGGGGGGCTCTCCTACGAGCAGTACTTC. This gives the protein CSVEAPTSGGLSYEQYF.

This clonotype was seen a handful of times. The V gene is TRBV15, the J gene TRBJ2-1; weak D call: TRBD1 (5 bases). Germline values: CDR1 LNHNV, CDR2 YYDKDF (reference sequence). The CDR3 covers 11 residues. V lost 5 bases, J lost 8 bases, and 7 bases lay in between. CDR3 in amino acids: CATSPRDEQFF. The CDR3 region has the DNA TGTGCCACCAGCCCCAGGGATGAGCAGTTCTTC.

Ten or more counts support this clonotype. The chain has TRBV10-3 and TRBJ2-7; D may be TRBD1 or TRBD2 (6 bases each). V gave up 3 bases and J gave up 2 bases, with 14 bases separating them. CDR1 and CDR2 from the germline V gene are ENHRY and SYGVKD. The CDR3 has 15 amino acids. CDR3: CAISEVEGGPYEQYF. The CDR3 DNA reads as TGTGCCATCAGTGAAGTAGAGGGGGGCCCCTACGAGCAGTACTTC.

The V and J genes are TRBV20-1 and TRBJ2-5; D is undetermined. The germline V gene encodes CDR1 DFQATT and CDR2 SNEGSKA (reference sequence). This CDR3 comprises 12 residues. With 3 bases removed from V and 3 bases from J, the gap between germline ends came to 8 bases. As DNA, the CDR3 is TGCAGTGCTAGGGACCAGGAAGAGACCCAGTACTTC. It codes for CSARDQEETQYF.

The chain joins TRBV7-2 to TRBJ2-1; D unclear. The ends were cut back, 5 bases at V and 10 bases at J, with 12 bases in the middle. The CDR3 is made up of 12 amino acids. The germline V gene encodes CDR1 SGHTA and CDR2 FQGNSA. CDR3: CASSRYAREQFF. The DNA for the CDR3 is TGTGCCAGCAGCAGATACGCAAGGGAGCAGTTCTTC. Supplemented by reference TRBV7-2 and TRBJ2-1, the full variable domain reads GAGVSQSPSNKVTEKGKDVELRCDPISGHTALYWYRQSLGQGLEFLIYFQGNSAPDKSGLPSDRFSAERTGGSVSTLTIQRTQQEDSAVYLCASSRYAREQFFGPGTRLTVL.